This is a list of T cell receptor beta chains from one sample in a study of cytomegalovirus exposure and HLA in healthy donors. Profiled with immunoSEQ multiplex PCR; TCRdb holds only in-frame clones, not every one. This sample has roughly 130,000 clones; about 86% occur once, and the top ten carry under 3%. The specimen was PBMCs. The receptors derive from a man in his late teens or twenties in good health and CMV-seronegative. Both conserved end residues are part of each CDR3. The D gene is left open where the match is weak. The size of a clone is reported for some rows only, either as once, few or many, or as a class for expanded clones.

TRBV4-3	17	TRBD2	NA	TRBJ2-3	TGCGCCAGCAGCCAAGTGGGCGGGGGTGCTAGCACAGATACGCAGTATTTT	CASSQVGGGASTDTQYF
TRBV19	16	TRBD2	NA	TRBJ2-1	TGTGCCAGTAGTATCCCTAGCGGAACCTCCTACAATGAGCAGTTCTTC	CASSIPSGTSYNEQFF
TRBV7-2	13	NA	NA	TRBJ1-1	TGTGCCAGCAGCTTAGTGGGAGGCGCTGAAGCTTTCTTT	CASSLVGGAEAFF
TRBV7-9	15	NA	NA	TRBJ2-1	TGTGCCAGCGAGCCCCCGAGCGGACCCTACAATGAGCAGTTCTTC	CASEPPSGPYNEQFF
TRBV7-9	14	TRBD1	NA	TRBJ2-1	TGTGCCAGCAGCTACGGACAGGGGGCAGGTGAGCAGTTCTTC	CASSYGQGAGEQFF
TRBV27	13	TRBD2	NA	TRBJ2-7	TGTGCCAGCAGACTAGCGGGGGGTTACGAGCAGTACTTC	CASRLAGGYEQYF
TRBV28	18	NA	NA	TRBJ1-5	TGTGCCAGCAGTTTGGGCGCCAGGGGAGTGGTTGAGGGTCAGCCCCAGCATTTT	CASSLGARGVVEGQPQHF
TRBV9	15	TRBD1	NA	TRBJ2-7	TGTGCCAGCAGCGTAGGGGACAGGGTCACCTACGAGCAGTACTTC	CASSVGDRVTYEQYF
TRBV27	12	TRBD1	NA	TRBJ2-5	TGTGCCGGGGGGACAGGTGATGAGACCCAGTACTTC	CAGGTGDETQYF
TRBV5-1	15	NA	NA	TRBJ2-5	TGCGCCAGCAGCTTGGCCGTCGAGCGGCAAGAGACCCAGTACTTC	CASSLAVERQETQYF
TRBV18	14	NA	NA	TRBJ1-1	TGTGCCAGCTCACCTAGACAGATGAACACTGAAGCTTTCTTT	CASSPRQMNTEAFF
TRBV4-1	16	NA	NA	TRBJ2-5	TGCGCCAGCAGCCAAATAGTCGTCCCATTTGTGGAGACCCAGTACTTC	CASSQIVVPFVETQYF
TRBV9	16	NA	NA	TRBJ2-1	TGTGCCAGCAGCGTAGTGGCGGGGAGCTCCTACAATGAGCAGTTCTTC	CASSVVAGSSYNEQFF
TRBV5-1	17	NA	NA	TRBJ2-2	TGCGCCAGCAGCCCGCTTGCAGGTCTGACGAACACCGGGGAGCTGTTTTTT	CASSPLAGLTNTGELFF
TRBV7-2	13	TRBD1	NA	TRBJ1-5	TGTGCCAGCAGCATAGACAGGGATCAGCCCCAGCATTTT	CASSIDRDQPQHF
TRBV7-2	15	NA	few	TRBJ1-2	TGTGCCAGCAGCTTAGAAGAAACAGCTGCCGGTGGCTACACCTTC	CASSLEETAAGGYTF
TRBV2	14	NA	few	TRBJ2-3	TGTGCCAGCCTCACGGGGAGTAGCACAGATACGCAGTATTTT	CASLTGSSTDTQYF
TRBV9	13	NA	NA	TRBJ2-3	TGTGCCAGCAGCGGCGCTAGCACAGATACGCAGTATTTT	CASSGASTDTQYF
TRBV6-5	13	TRBD1	NA	TRBJ1-5	TGTGCCAGCAGTCGGACAGGGAATCAGCCCCAGCATTTT	CASSRTGNQPQHF
TRBV6-6	13	NA	NA	TRBJ2-1	TGTGCCAGCAGTACCCGGGTAGAGGATGAGCAGTTCTTC	CASSTRVEDEQFF
TRBV19	13	TRBD1	few	TRBJ1-2	TGTGCCAGTAGTATAAGGGGACAGCCCGACTACACCTTC	CASSIRGQPDYTF
TRBV9	13	NA	NA	TRBJ1-1	TGTGCCAGCAGCGCCCCTCAAGGGGATGAAGCTTTCTTT	CASSAPQGDEAFF
TRBV6-4	14	TRBD2	NA	TRBJ2-1	TGTGCCAGCAGTGACCTAGCGGGGGCCGATGAGCAGTTCTTC	CASSDLAGADEQFF
TRBV11-3	15	NA	NA	TRBJ2-5	TGTGCCAGCAGCTTACGACCAGGGGTACAAGAGACCCAGTACTTC	CASSLRPGVQETQYF
TRBV15	13	TRBD1	few	TRBJ1-1	TGTGCCACCAGCAGATACCCAGGGGGCGAGACTTTCTTT	CATSRYPGGETFF
TRBV7-9	14	NA	NA	TRBJ2-3	TGTGCCAGCAGCTTAAATCCAGGCACAGATACGCAGTATTTT	CASSLNPGTDTQYF
TRBV4-1	16	NA	NA	TRBJ1-5	TGCGCCAGCAGCCAAGATGGCAGGGCGGGCAATCAGCCCCAGCATTTT	CASSQDGRAGNQPQHF
TRBV5-1	15	NA	NA	TRBJ2-2	TGCGCCAGCCGATTAGAAATAGGGGTCGCCGGGGAGCTGTTTTTT	CASRLEIGVAGELFF
TRBV19	13	TRBD1	NA	TRBJ1-2	TGTGCCAGCGGGGGACAGGAGAACTATGGCTACACCTTC	CASGGQENYGYTF
TRBV5-1	14	TRBD1	NA	TRBJ2-7	TGCGCCAGCAGCCCAGGACAGGGTCGTTACGAGCAGTACTTC	CASSPGQGRYEQYF
TRBV5-4	18	TRBD1	NA	TRBJ1-3	TGTGCCAGCAGCTTGGCACCGCCGGGACAGTCGTCTGGAAACACCATATATTTT	CASSLAPPGQSSGNTIYF
TRBV5-4	16	TRBD1	NA	TRBJ2-5	TGTGCCAGCAGCTTGGAGCAGACAGGGGCCTACGAGACCCAGTACTTC	CASSLEQTGAYETQYF
TRBV9	15	TRBD1	NA	TRBJ1-1	TGTGCCAGCAGCGTAGTCGCAGGGGGGAACACTGAAGCTTTCTTT	CASSVVAGGNTEAFF
TRBV14	16	TRBD2	NA	TRBJ2-1	TGTGCCAGCAGCCCCAGGCTGGGACTAGCGGGAGATGAGCAGTTCTTC	CASSPRLGLAGDEQFF
TRBV5-4	15	NA	NA	TRBJ2-7	TGTGCCAGCAGCTTTGCCCAGGGGAGAGGTAACGAGCAGTACTTC	CASSFAQGRGNEQYF
TRBV9	11	NA	NA	TRBJ1-1	TGTGCCAGCACACAGGGCCAGGAAGCTTTCTTT	CASTQGQEAFF
TRBV4-1	14	NA	NA	TRBJ1-2	TGCGCCAGCAGCCAGGGGGGGGAACAGTATGGCTACACCTTC	CASSQGGEQYGYTF
TRBV5-6	14	NA	NA	TRBJ2-3	TGTGCCAGCACCTGGGGCAGGGGCCCGGATACGCAGTATTTT	CASTWGRGPDTQYF
TRBV28	18	NA	once	TRBJ2-2	TGTGCCAGCAGCACCCTAGAAACCTTCAGGGTTTACACCGGGGAGCTGTTTTTT	CASSTLETFRVYTGELFF
TRBV20-1	11	NA	NA	TRBJ2-5	TGCAGTGCTAGCCTAGCAGAGACCCAGTACTTC	CSASLAETQYF
TRBV7-6	15	TRBD2	NA	TRBJ2-1	TGTGCCAGCACCCCAGCTAGCGGGAGATTTGTAGAGCAGTTCTTC	CASTPASGRFVEQFF
TRBV7-2	13	NA	NA	TRBJ2-2	TGTGCCAGCAGCCGAGGGGGAACCGGGGAGCTGTTTTTT	CASSRGGTGELFF
TRBV18	15	NA	NA	TRBJ1-5	TGTGCCAGCTCACCCCGGGGAGATAGCAATCAGCCCCAGCATTTT	CASSPRGDSNQPQHF
TRBV29-1	16	TRBD2	NA	TRBJ2-3	TGCAGCGTTGTCGGAGCGGGGGGCTTTTTTGCAGATACGCAGTATTTT	CSVVGAGGFFADTQYF
TRBV1	15	NA	NA	TRBJ2-5	TGCACCAGCAGCCAAGATTTCCAGGAAAAAGAGACCCAGTACTTC	CTSSQDFQEKETQYF